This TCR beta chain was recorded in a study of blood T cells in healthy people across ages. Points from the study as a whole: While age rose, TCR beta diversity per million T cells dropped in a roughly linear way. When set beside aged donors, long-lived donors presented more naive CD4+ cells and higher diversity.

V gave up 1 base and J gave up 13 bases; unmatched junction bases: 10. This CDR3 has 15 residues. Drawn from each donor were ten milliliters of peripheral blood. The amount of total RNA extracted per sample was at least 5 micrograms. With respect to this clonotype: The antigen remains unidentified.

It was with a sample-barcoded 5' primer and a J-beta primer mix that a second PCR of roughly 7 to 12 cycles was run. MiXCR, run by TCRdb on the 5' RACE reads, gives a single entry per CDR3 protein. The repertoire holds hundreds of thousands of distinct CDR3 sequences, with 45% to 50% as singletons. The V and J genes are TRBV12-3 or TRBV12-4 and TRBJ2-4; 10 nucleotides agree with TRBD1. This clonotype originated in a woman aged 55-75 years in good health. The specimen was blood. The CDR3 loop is CASSLGSRTGGEQYF. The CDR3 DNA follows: TGTGCCAGCAGTTTAGGGTCTAGGACAGGGGGAGAGCAGTACTTC.